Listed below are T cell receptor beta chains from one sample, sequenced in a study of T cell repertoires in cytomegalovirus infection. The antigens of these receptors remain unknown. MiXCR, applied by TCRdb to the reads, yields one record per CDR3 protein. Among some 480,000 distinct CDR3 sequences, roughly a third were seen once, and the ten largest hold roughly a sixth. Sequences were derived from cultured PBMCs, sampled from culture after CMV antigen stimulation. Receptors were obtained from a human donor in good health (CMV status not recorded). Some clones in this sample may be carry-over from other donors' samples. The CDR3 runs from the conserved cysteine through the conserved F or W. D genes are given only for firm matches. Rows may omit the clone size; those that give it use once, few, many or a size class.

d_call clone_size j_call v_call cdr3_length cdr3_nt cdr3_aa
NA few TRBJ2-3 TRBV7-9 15 TGTGCCAGCAGCTTAGCCCACGGGACCCAAGATACGCAGTATTTT CASSLAHGTQDTQYF
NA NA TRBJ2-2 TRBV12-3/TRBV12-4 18 TGTGCCAGCAGTTTCAAACCGTTGTGGGAGGAGAACACCGGGGAGCTGTTTTTT CASSFKPLWEENTGELFF
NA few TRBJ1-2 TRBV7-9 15 TGTGCCAGCAGCTCCCGGTCAGCTGGGAGCTATGGCTACACCTTC CASSSRSAGSYGYTF
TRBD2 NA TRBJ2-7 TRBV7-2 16 TGTGCCAGCAGCTTAGCGCTGGGCGGGAGCTCCTACGAGCAGTACTTC CASSLALGGSSYEQYF
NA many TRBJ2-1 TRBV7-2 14 TGTGCCAGCAGCCCTCCAGGATCCTACAATGAGCAGTTCTTC CASSPPGSYNEQFF
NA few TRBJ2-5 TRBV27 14 TGTGCCAGCAGTTTAGGGTTACAAGGGGAGACCCAGTACTTC CASSLGLQGETQYF
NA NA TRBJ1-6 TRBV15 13 TGTGCCACCAGCAGAGATTATAATTCACCCCTCCACTTT CATSRDYNSPLHF
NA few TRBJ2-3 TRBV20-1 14 TGCAGTACTCTCGGGCGGCCCCAAGCAGATACGCAGTATTTT CSTLGRPQADTQYF
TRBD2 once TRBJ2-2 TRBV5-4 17 TGTGCCAGCAGCTTAGAACTAGCGGGATCGAACACCGGGGAGCTGTTTTTT CASSLELAGSNTGELFF
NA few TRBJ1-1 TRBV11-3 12 TGTGCCAGCAGCTTAGATCAGAGAAAAGCTTTCTTT CASSLDQRKAFF
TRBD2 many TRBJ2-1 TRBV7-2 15 TGTGCCAGCAGCTTAGGGTCCGGCGAGCGGGGGGAGCAGTTCTTC CASSLGSGERGEQFF
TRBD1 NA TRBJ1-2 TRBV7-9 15 TGTGCCAGCAGCAAGTCTCGGACAGGGAACTATGGCTACACCTTC CASSKSRTGNYGYTF
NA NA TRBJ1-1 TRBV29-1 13 TGCAGCGCGAGCGGGACTTACAACACTGAAGCTTTCTTT CSASGTYNTEAFF
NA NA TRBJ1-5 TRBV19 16 TGTGCCAGTACACTGGAGCCGATATTAGGCAATCAGCCCCAGCATTTT CASTLEPILGNQPQHF
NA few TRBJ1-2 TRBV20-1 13 TGCAGGATACCGGGACGGGGTGACTATGGCTACACCTTC CRIPGRGDYGYTF
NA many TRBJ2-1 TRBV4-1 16 TGCGCCAGCAGCCAAGTTTCCTCAAGCTCCTACAATGAGCAGTTCTTC CASSQVSSSSYNEQFF
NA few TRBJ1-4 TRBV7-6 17 TGTGCCAGCAGCCCATTTTTGACAGCCTCAACTAATGAAAAACTGTTTTTT CASSPFLTASTNEKLFF
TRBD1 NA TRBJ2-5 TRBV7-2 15 TGTGCCAGCAGCCTCGACAGGGGGCGTTGGGAGACCCAGTACTTC CASSLDRGRWETQYF
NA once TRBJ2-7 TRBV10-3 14 TGTGCCATCAGTGCTAGAGGCGCGTTCTACGAGCAGTACTTC CAISARGAFYEQYF
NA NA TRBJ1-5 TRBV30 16 TGTGCCTGGAGTAAATTGGGATTATCAAGAAATCAGCCCCAGCATTTT CAWSKLGLSRNQPQHF
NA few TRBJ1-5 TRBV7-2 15 TGTGCCAGCAGCGACACAGGGAGTAGCAATCAGCCCCAGCATTTT CASSDTGSSNQPQHF
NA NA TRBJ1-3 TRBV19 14 TGTGCCAGTGGGGACTGGAGCTCTGGAAACACCATATATTTT CASGDWSSGNTIYF
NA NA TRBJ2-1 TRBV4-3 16 TGCGCCAGCAGCCAAGAAGGGGGAGGGAAATACAATGAGCAGTTCTTC CASSQEGGGKYNEQFF
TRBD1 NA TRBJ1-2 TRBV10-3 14 TGTGCCATCAGTGAGGGGACAGCTAACTATGGCTACACCTTC CAISEGTANYGYTF
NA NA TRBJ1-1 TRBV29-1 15 TGCAGCGTTGAAGGGGGATCTACAGCGAACACTGAAGCTTTCTTT CSVEGGSTANTEAFF
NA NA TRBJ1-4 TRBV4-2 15 TGTGCCAGCAGCCAAGATAGGCAGGGGAGGGAAAAACTGTTTTTT CASSQDRQGREKLFF
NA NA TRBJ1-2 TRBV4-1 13 TGCGCCAGCCGGGGGACGCCCGACTATGGCTACACCTTC CASRGTPDYGYTF
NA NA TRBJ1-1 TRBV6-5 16 TGTGCCAGCAGTTACTCGAGGGGGGCGCGGAACACTGAAGCTTTCTTT CASSYSRGARNTEAFF
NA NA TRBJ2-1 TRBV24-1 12 TGTGCCTCGCAGGGTGTGTACAATGAGCAGTTCTTC CASQGVYNEQFF
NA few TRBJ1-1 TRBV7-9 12 TGTGCCAGCAGCTTAGATGAGGGGATTCCGTCCTTT CASSLDEGIPSF
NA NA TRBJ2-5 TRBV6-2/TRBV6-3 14 TGTGCCAGCAGTCTGGACCTATACCAAGAGACCCAGTACTTC CASSLDLYQETQYF
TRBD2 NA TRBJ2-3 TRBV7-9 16 TGTGCCAGCAGCTCCCCGGGACTAGCGGGAGCGGGTACGCAGTATTTT CASSSPGLAGAGTQYF
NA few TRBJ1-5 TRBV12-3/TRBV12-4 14 TGTGCCAGCAGACGTACGGGACGAGGACAGCCCCAGCATTTT CASRRTGRGQPQHF
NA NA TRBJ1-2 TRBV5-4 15 TGTGCCAGCAGCTTGACGGGAGCGTCCAACTATGGCTACACCTTC CASSLTGASNYGYTF
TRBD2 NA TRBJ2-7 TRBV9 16 TGTGCCAGCAGCGTAGGGTTGGCGGGAGACTCCTACGAGCAGTACTTC CASSVGLAGDSYEQYF
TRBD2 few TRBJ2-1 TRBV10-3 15 TGTGCCATCAGTGCTGTAGCGGGAGATGTCAATGAGCAGTTCTTC CAISAVAGDVNEQFF
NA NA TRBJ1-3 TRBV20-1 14 TGCAGTGCCAGCGAGACAAATTCTGGAAACACCATATATTTT CSASETNSGNTIYF
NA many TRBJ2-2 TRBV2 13 TGTGCCAGCAGTGAAGTCGTCACCGGGGAGCTGTTTTTT CASSEVVTGELFF
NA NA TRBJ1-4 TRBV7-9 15 TGTGCCAGCAGCTTAGCCGCGGCAACTAATGAAAAACTGTTTTTT CASSLAAATNEKLFF
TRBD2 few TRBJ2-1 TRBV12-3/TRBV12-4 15 TGTGCCAGCAGTCCTCGGAGGGGACTAGCAACCGAGCAGTTCTTC CASSPRRGLATEQFF
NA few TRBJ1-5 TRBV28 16 TGTGCCAGCAGTTTACGGGATTACTATAGCAATCAGCCCCAGCATTTT CASSLRDYYSNQPQHF
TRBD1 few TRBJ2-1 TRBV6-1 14 TGTGCCAGCAGGCCCGGCGACAGGGGAGGCGAGCAGTTCTTC CASRPGDRGGEQFF
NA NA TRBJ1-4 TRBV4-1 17 TGCGCCAGCAGCCAGCTTCAGGGAGCGGGGGCTAATGAAAAACTGTTTTTT CASSQLQGAGANEKLFF
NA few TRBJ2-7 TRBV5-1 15 TGCGCCAGCAGCTACTACGAACAGGGAGGGGGCGAGCAGTACTTC CASSYYEQGGGEQYF
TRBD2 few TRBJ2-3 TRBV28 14 TGTGCCAGCAGTCTAGCGGGAGCCGCAGATACGCAGTATTTT CASSLAGAADTQYF
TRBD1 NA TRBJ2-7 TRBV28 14 TGTGCCAGCAGTACGGGACAGGGGGCGGACGAGCAGTACTTC CASSTGQGADEQYF
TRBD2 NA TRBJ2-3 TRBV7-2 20 TGTGCCAGCAGCCTTGTCTGGACTAGCGGGAGAGGACTGAGCACAGATACGCAGTATTTT CASSLVWTSGRGLSTDTQYF
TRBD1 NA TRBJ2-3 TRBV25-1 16 TGTGCCAGCAGTGAATTCTCGTCGGCAGGGGGAGATACGCAGTATTTT CASSEFSSAGGDTQYF
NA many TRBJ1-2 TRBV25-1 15 TGTGCCAGCAGTGAAGATTCGGCTTATAACTATGGCTACACCTTC CASSEDSAYNYGYTF
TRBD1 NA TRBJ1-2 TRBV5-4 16 TGTGCCAGCAGCTTGGGGGCACAGGGGGCTAACTATGGCTACACCTTC CASSLGAQGANYGYTF
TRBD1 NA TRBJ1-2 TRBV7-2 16 TGTGCCAGCAGCTTAGAGGTTTGGGACAGGGTTCGTGGCTACACCTTC CASSLEVWDRVRGYTF
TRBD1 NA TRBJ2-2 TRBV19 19 TGTGCCAGTAGTATGTCGGGACAGGGGGCTTTCGCGAACACCGGGGAGCTGTTTTTT CASSMSGQGAFANTGELFF
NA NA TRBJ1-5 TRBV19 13 TGTGCCAGTAGTATAATACGGAATCAGCCCCAGCATTTT CASSIIRNQPQHF
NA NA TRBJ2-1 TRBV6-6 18 TGTGCCAGCAGTCGAAACCGCCCCCTAAGAGTGGGGGGCGATGAGCAGTTCTTC CASSRNRPLRVGGDEQFF
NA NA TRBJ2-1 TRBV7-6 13 TGTGCCAGCAGCTCGGGTCCCCCCGACCGGCAGTTCTTC CASSSGPPDRQFF